This TCR beta chain was captured by sequencing in a study of T cell responses to AZD1222 COVID-19 vaccine. Study-level findings and limits: Spike as a whole was targeted by vaccine-associated CD4 TCRs, dominant at 160-218 and 743-854. Increases in Spike-specific TCR breadth and depth were seen after two AZD1222 doses. A mostly white British donor set with more females was recruited, and clonal diversity was possibly underestimated.

Sequencing was performed with immunoSEQ multiplex PCR; in TCRdb, only in-frame clones are kept and a portion is missing. The sample holds roughly 120,000 clones; approximately 90% are singletons and the top ten take approximately 3.5%. Germline V CDR1 and CDR2: LGHNA, YNFKEQ. V lost 0 bases and J 4 bases, leaving 13 bases between the germline ends. This CDR3 is 15 amino acids long. This clone was observed a handful of times. The antigen remains unidentified. The source material was peripheral blood, sampled 28 days after the second AZD1222 dose. This chain uses TRBV4-2 with TRBJ2-7; maybe TRBD2 (5 bases). The sequence was obtained from an adult who received the AZD1222 COVID-19 vaccine. CDR3 nucleotides: TGTGCCAGCAGCCAAGATAAGGCTAGCTGGTACGAGCAGTACTTC. It is translated as CASSQDKASWYEQYF.